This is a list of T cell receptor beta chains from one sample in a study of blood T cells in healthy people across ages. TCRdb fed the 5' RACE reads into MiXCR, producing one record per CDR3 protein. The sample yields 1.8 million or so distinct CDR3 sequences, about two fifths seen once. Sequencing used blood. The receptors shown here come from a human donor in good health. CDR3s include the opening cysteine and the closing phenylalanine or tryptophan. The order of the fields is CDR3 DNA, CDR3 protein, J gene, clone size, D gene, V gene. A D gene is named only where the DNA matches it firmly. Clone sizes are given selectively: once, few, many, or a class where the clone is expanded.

cdr3_nt: TGTGCCAGTACGGGACACGTGTTCAGGGGGGCCAACGTCCTGACTTTC
cdr3_aa: CASTGHVFRGANVLTF
j_call: TRBJ2-6
clone_size: NA
d_call: NA
v_call: TRBV19

cdr3_nt: TGTGCCAGCAGTTTCCATGATTCACCCCTCCACTTT
cdr3_aa: CASSFHDSPLHF
j_call: TRBJ1-6
clone_size: NA
d_call: NA
v_call: TRBV12-3/TRBV12-4

cdr3_nt: TGTGCCAGCAGCGAACATAGGACAGCCTCCTACAATGAGCAGTTCTTC
cdr3_aa: CASSEHRTASYNEQFF
j_call: TRBJ2-1
clone_size: NA
d_call: NA
v_call: TRBV7-8

cdr3_nt: TGCAGTGCTCTTGGCGGCCGGAACTATGGCTACACCTTC
cdr3_aa: CSALGGRNYGYTF
j_call: TRBJ1-2
clone_size: few
d_call: NA
v_call: TRBV20-1

cdr3_nt: TGTGCCAGCAGCTTATCGGGGGGGCTGGAGCAGTACTTC
cdr3_aa: CASSLSGGLEQYF
j_call: TRBJ2-7
clone_size: few
d_call: TRBD2
v_call: TRBV7-2

cdr3_nt: TGTGCCACCAGTGATGGCAGGGGATTGGATGAGCAGTTCTTC
cdr3_aa: CATSDGRGLDEQFF
j_call: TRBJ2-1
clone_size: few
d_call: NA
v_call: TRBV24-1

cdr3_nt: TGTGCCATCAGTGAAAAAGGACAGTTCAATGAGCAGTTCTTC
cdr3_aa: CAISEKGQFNEQFF
j_call: TRBJ2-1
clone_size: few
d_call: NA
v_call: TRBV10-3

cdr3_nt: TGCGCCAGCAGTCGGGAGGGGGACACCTACAATGGGCAGTTCTTC
cdr3_aa: CASSREGDTYNGQFF
j_call: TRBJ2-1
clone_size: NA
d_call: TRBD2
v_call: TRBV4-1

cdr3_nt: TGTGCCAGCAGCGACCCGGGAACTTTCTCTCCTTATAGCAATCAGCCCCAGCATTTT
cdr3_aa: CASSDPGTFSPYSNQPQHF
j_call: TRBJ1-5
clone_size: NA
d_call: NA
v_call: TRBV2

cdr3_nt: TGTGCCAGCAGCTTAGAACGGGGGGGATCCACAGATACGCAGTATTTT
cdr3_aa: CASSLERGGSTDTQYF
j_call: TRBJ2-3
clone_size: NA
d_call: TRBD2
v_call: TRBV7-9

cdr3_nt: TGCAGTGCCTGGACTAGCGGGGGCCTGGGGAATGAGCAGTTCTTC
cdr3_aa: CSAWTSGGLGNEQFF
j_call: TRBJ2-1
clone_size: few
d_call: TRBD2
v_call: TRBV20-1

cdr3_nt: TGCGCCAGCAGCCCTGGGACGAGTGACTACGAGCAGTACTTC
cdr3_aa: CASSPGTSDYEQYF
j_call: TRBJ2-7
clone_size: few
d_call: NA
v_call: TRBV5-1

cdr3_nt: TGTGCCAGCAGTTTATCGGGCGGGGGAGGTTGGTTAGAGACCCAGTACTTC
cdr3_aa: CASSLSGGGGWLETQYF
j_call: TRBJ2-5
clone_size: few
d_call: TRBD2
v_call: TRBV27

cdr3_nt: TGTGCCAGCAGCCGCAGGTCGGGGAGCTACGAGCAGTACTTC
cdr3_aa: CASSRRSGSYEQYF
j_call: TRBJ2-7
clone_size: NA
d_call: NA
v_call: TRBV3-1